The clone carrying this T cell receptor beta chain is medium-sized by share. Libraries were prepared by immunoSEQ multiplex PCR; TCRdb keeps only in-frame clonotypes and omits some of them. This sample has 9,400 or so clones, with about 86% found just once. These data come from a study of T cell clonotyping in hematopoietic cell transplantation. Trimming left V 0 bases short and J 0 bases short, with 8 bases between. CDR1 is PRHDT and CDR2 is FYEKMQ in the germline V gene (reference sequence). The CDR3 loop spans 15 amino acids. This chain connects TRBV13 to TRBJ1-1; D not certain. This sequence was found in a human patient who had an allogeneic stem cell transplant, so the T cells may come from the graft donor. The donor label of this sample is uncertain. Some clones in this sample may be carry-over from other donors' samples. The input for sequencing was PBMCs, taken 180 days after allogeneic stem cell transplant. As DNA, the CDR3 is TGTGCCAGCAGCTTAGGGAGTCTTATGAACACTGAAGCTTTCTTT. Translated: CASSLGSLMNTEAFF.